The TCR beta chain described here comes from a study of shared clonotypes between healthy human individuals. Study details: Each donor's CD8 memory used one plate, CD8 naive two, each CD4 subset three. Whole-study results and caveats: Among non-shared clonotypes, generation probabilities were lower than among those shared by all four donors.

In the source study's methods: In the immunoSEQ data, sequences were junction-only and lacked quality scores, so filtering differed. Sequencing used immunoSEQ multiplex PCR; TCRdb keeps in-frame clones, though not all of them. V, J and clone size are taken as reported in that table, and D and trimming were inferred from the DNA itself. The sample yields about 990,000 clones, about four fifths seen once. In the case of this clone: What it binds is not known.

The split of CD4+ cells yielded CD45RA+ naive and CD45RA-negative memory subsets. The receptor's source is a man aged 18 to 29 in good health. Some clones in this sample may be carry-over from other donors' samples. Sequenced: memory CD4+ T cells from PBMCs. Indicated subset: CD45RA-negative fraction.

CDR3 nucleotides: TGTGCCAGCAGCCGCCTGGGGGCTCTATCCTACGAGCAGTACTTC. It codes for CASSRLGALSYEQYF. The rearrangement links TRBV7-2 to TRBJ2-7; D perhaps matches TRBD1 (6 bases). Germline CDR1 and CDR2: SGHTA and FQGNSA. Between the trimmed V and J ends, which lost 5 bases and 1 base, there was a span of 15 bases. The CDR3 has 15 residues.